The 25 T cell receptor beta chains reported below all come from one sample, sequenced in a study of OX40 agonist ivuxolimab in advanced cancers. Here immunoSEQ multiplex PCR was the method, and the copy in TCRdb shows in-frame clones only, minus some. This sample has 50,000 to 65,000 clones, with approximately 89% found just once. The source was CD4+ or CD8+ T cells sorted from blood, collected in a trial of the OX40 agonist ivuxolimab. These receptors originate from an adult with an advanced solid tumor such as melanoma, head and neck, liver or kidney cancer.

The chain has TRBV5-1 and TRBJ2-5, with 8 bases lining up with TRBD2. The junction had 10 bases not matched to a gene; V was cut back by 5 bases and J by 4 bases. The CDR3 is 15 residues long. From germline, CDR1 is SGHRS and CDR2 YFSETQ. This chain's CDR3 is CASRPGTSFRETQYF. DNA for the CDR3: TGCGCCAGCAGACCTGGGACTAGTTTTAGAGAGACCCAGTACTTC.

Concerning this clone itself: Other DNA sequences in this specimen translate into the identical CDR3. The genes are TRBV5-4 and TRBJ2-2, with TRBD2 matching over 8 bases. CDR3 size: 15 residues. Germline-derived CDR1 and CDR2 are SGHNT and YYREEE (reference sequence). V trimming: 0 bases; J trimming: 5 bases; junction bases outside the gene matches: 3. The CDR3 DNA is TGTGCCAGCAGCTTGGATAGCGGGGCAACCGGGGAGCTGTTTTTT. Translating gives CASSLDSGATGELFF.

The rearrangement joins TRBV19 to TRBJ2-7, with 8 nucleotides matching TRBD2. Germline V gives CDR1 LNHDA, CDR2 SQIVND (reference sequence). V was pared by 6 bases and J by 3 bases, with 4 bases of the junction left unmatched. The CDR3 has 13 amino acids. CDR3 sequence: CASSPTSDYEQYF. CDR3 DNA sequence: TGTGCCAGTAGCCCGACTAGCGACTACGAGCAGTACTTC.

This rearrangement joins TRBV27 to TRBJ2-5; the D gene is possibly TRBD2 (6 bases). The V end lost 5 bases, the J end lost 5 bases, and 18 bases lay between the germline ends. This CDR3 is 15 amino acids long. Germline lookup yields CDR1 MNHEY and CDR2 SMNVEV (reference sequence). As DNA, the CDR3 is TGTGCCAGCAGTCTAACCCGGGCGGGATGGGAGACCCAGTACTTC. This codes for CASSLTRAGWETQYF.

This chain uses TRBV5-1 with TRBJ1-6; D call uncertain. Germline assignment: CDR1 SGHRS and CDR2 YFSETQ. The CDR3 runs to 13 residues. Trimming took 0 bases from V and 7 from J, leaving 5 bases between them. CDR3 sequence: CASSLDLNSPLHF. DNA for the CDR3: TGCGCCAGCAGCTTGGATCTAAATTCACCCCTCCACTTT.

The table lists this clone with a count of one. The chain links TRBV6-1 to TRBJ2-1, with D unclear. The CDR3 is 14 residues long. V lost 1 base, J lost 10 bases, and 14 bases lay in between. Germline lookup yields CDR1 MNHNS and CDR2 SASEGT. The CDR3 protein is CASSEEPSSGEQFF. CDR3 DNA: TGTGCCAGCAGTGAAGAGCCTTCCTCCGGGGAGCAGTTCTTC.

CDR3 sequence: CASSLKETQYF. The CDR3 bases are TGTGCCAGCAGCTTAAAAGAGACCCAGTACTTC. The rearrangement joins TRBV7-6 to TRBJ2-5; D gene uncertain. Looked up from germline, CDR1 is SGHVS and CDR2 is FNYEAQ. Trimming removed 2 bases at V and 3 bases at J, with 1 base between. CDR3 size: 11 residues.

The chain carries TRBV4-2 and TRBJ1-4; the match to TRBD1 covers 10 bases. Germline V CDR1 and CDR2: LGHNA, YNFKEQ. The CDR3 sequence is 17 residues long. V was clipped by 0 bases and J by 5 bases; unmatched bases: 6. The CDR3 here is CASSQDRTGGSNEKLFF. The CDR3 nucleotides are TGTGCCAGCAGCCAAGATAGGACAGGGGGTTCCAATGAAAAACTGTTTTTT.

This clone appeared a single time. This rearrangement joins TRBV5-1 to TRBJ2-1; TRBD2 agrees at 8 bases. CDR3 length: 15 amino acids. Germline loops: CDR1 SGHRS, CDR2 YFSETQ. V shed 5 bases and J 4 bases; nucleotides not matched to a gene: 8. The CDR3 sequence: CASRSLAVLYNEQFF. The CDR3 DNA follows: TGCGCCAGCAGGTCACTAGCGGTCCTTTACAATGAGCAGTTCTTC.

This clone was seen a handful of times. This chain links TRBV5-1 with TRBJ2-1; 11 positions agree with TRBD1. CDR3 size: 14 residues. Germline V CDR1 and CDR2: SGHRS, YFSETQ. J was trimmed by 8 bases and V by 4 bases; bases with no gene match: 5. CDR3 sequence: CASSQGTGGDEQFF. The CDR3 region has the DNA TGCGCCAGCAGCCAGGGGACAGGGGGAGATGAGCAGTTCTTC. Variable domain in full (rest from reference TRBV5-1 and TRBJ2-1): KAGVTQTPRYLIKTRGQQVTLSCSPISGHRSVSWYQQTPGQGLQFLFEYFSETQRNKGNFPGRFSGRQFSNSRSEMNVSTLELGDSALYLCASSQGTGGDEQFFGPGTRLTVL.

This clone was observed a single time. As DNA, the CDR3 is TGTGCCAGTAGGAGCTCTCTAGCGGGACTTGAGGAGCAGTACTTC. Protein product: CASRSSLAGLEEQYF. The gene calls are TRBV19 and TRBJ2-7; TRBD2 matches 9 bases. V lost 6 bases and J lost 7; bases outside the gene matches: 13. The CDR3 has 15 residues. Germline V lookup: CDR1 LNHDA, CDR2 SQIVND (reference sequence).

The chain links TRBV10-3 to TRBJ1-1, with D unclear. This CDR3 comprises 14 residues. The V gene's germline CDR1 is ENHRY and CDR2 SYGVKD. Trimming cost V 6 bases and J 3 bases, with 14 bases left between them. The CDR3 protein is CAIRGSGRDTEAFF. CDR3 coding DNA: TGTGCCATCAGAGGGTCCGGGAGGGACACTGAAGCTTTCTTT.

The chain links TRBV7-7 to TRBJ2-7; D perhaps matches TRBD1 (6 bases). The CDR3 spans 13 residues. V shed 7 bases and J shed 1 base, with 11 bases lying between them. Germline lookup yields CDR1 SSHAT and CDR2 FNYEAQ (reference sequence). The CDR3 loop reads CASNLQGSYEQYF. The DNA for the CDR3 is TGTGCCAGCAACCTACAGGGTTCCTACGAGCAGTACTTC.

J is TRBJ1-1 and V is TRBV19; D is undetermined. CDR3 length: 13 amino acids. Per germline, CDR1 LNHDA and CDR2 SQIVND (reference sequence). Deletions cut 7 bases from V and 10 bases from J, with 19 bases between. This CDR3 reads CASTSPSAWGAFF. CDR3 in DNA: TGTGCCAGTACCTCCCCGTCTGCCTGGGGAGCTTTCTTT. The full variable domain, completed using reference TRBV19 and TRBJ1-1, is DGGITQSPKYLFRKEGQNVTLSCEQNLNHDAMYWYRQDPGQGLRLIYYSQIVNDFQKGDIAEGYSVSREKKESFPLTVTSAQKNPTAFYLCASTSPSAWGAFFGQGTRLTVV.

The chain links TRBV28 to TRBJ1-5; the D is unclear. The V and J ends lost 7 bases and 5 bases respectively, with 15 bases between them. Looked up from germline, CDR1 is MDHEN and CDR2 is SYDVKM. This CDR3 comprises 14 residues. The chain's CDR3 is CASNPPRRDQPQHF. The CDR3 DNA is TGTGCCAGCAACCCCCCTCGGAGGGATCAGCCCCAGCATTTT.

The J gene is TRBJ2-7, the V gene TRBV5-4; no definite D call. Germline CDR1 and CDR2: SGHNT and YYREEE (reference sequence). Trimming cost V 0 bases and J 0 bases, with 13 bases left between them. CDR3 length equals 16 residues. In DNA, the CDR3 is TGTGCCAGCAGCTTGGTTAGTGGCGTTTCCTCCTACGAGCAGTACTTC. Translating it yields CASSLVSGVSSYEQYF.

The chain couples TRBV28 to TRBJ1-4; D gene unclear. This CDR3 spans 13 amino acids. Germline V gene data show CDR1 as MDHEN and CDR2 as SYDVKM. V lost 8 bases, J lost 10 bases, and 17 bases lay in between. The CDR3 DNA reads as TGTGCCAGCCATACCGGGGTTGGCAGAAAACTGTTTTTT. Translated, it gives CASHTGVGRKLFF. The full variable domain, rest sourced from reference TRBV28 and TRBJ1-4, is DVKVTQSSRYLVKRTGEKVFLECVQDMDHENMFWYRQDPGLGLRLIYFSYDVKMKEKGDIPEGYSVSREKKERFSLILESASTNQTSMYLCASHTGVGRKLFFGSGTQLSVL.

This chain connects TRBV15 to TRBJ1-5; D is ambiguous. This CDR3 spans 15 amino acids. CDR1 LNHNV and CDR2 YYDKDF come from the germline V gene (reference sequence). Between the trimmed V and J ends, which lost 0 bases and 0 bases, there was a span of 6 bases. The CDR3, as DNA: TGTGCCACCAGCAGAGACCCCGGTAGCAATCAGCCCCAGCATTTT. It is translated as CATSRDPGSNQPQHF.

In its sample, this clone was seen a few times. The chain is built from TRBV6-1 and TRBJ2-3; D might be TRBD2 (7 bases). V was cut by 6 bases and J by 5 bases, with 18 bases left in between. CDR3 size: 15 residues. Germline assignment: CDR1 MNHNS and CDR2 SASEGT. CDR3 sequence reads: CASSFRGGNEDTQYF. The CDR3 bases are TGTGCCAGCAGCTTTCGCGGGGGCAACGAAGATACGCAGTATTTT.

This chain joins TRBV4-3 and TRBJ2-7; perhaps TRBD1 as D (6 bases). CDR1 LGHNA and CDR2 YSLEER come from the germline V gene. Trimming shortened V by 4 bases and J by 2 bases, and 12 bases separated the two germline ends. The CDR3 contains 14 residues. CDR3 sequence (DNA): TGCGCCAGCAGCCTTCAGACAGGCCCCTACGAGCAGTACTTC. The encoded protein is CASSLQTGPYEQYF.

The chain is built from TRBV6-5 and TRBJ2-7; 9 positions agree with TRBD1. Germline trimming cut 10 bases from V and 0 bases from J; bases unmatched to any gene: 4. The germline gives CDR1 MNHEY, CDR2 SVGAGI. This CDR3 spans 13 amino acids. The CDR3 loop is CATQQGASYEQYF. As DNA, the CDR3 is TGTGCCACCCAACAGGGGGCCTCCTACGAGCAGTACTTC.

This clone was picked up a small number of times. V and J are TRBV25-1 and TRBJ2-3; D is possibly TRBD1 (6 bases). The CDR3 has 14 residues. V was trimmed by 5 bases and J by 4 bases, leaving 13 bases between them. Germline CDR1 MGHDK, CDR2 SYGVNS. The DNA for the CDR3 is TGTGCCAGCAGTTCAGTGTCAGGGGCAGATACGCAGTATTTT. Translation: CASSSVSGADTQYF.

The rearrangement uses TRBV2 and TRBJ2-7; D is unresolved. The CDR3 loop spans 13 amino acids. V was trimmed by 4 bases and J by 4 bases, leaving 11 bases between them. Looked up from germline, CDR1 is SNHLY and CDR2 is FYNNEI. The CDR3 protein is CASSAGLQYEQYF. The CDR3 region has the DNA TGTGCCAGCAGTGCGGGCCTCCAATACGAGCAGTACTTC.

The chain uses TRBV27 and TRBJ1-2; D not certain. Trimming took off 5 bases at V and 5 bases at J, with 24 bases between the two ends. The V gene's germline CDR1 is MNHEY and CDR2 SMNVEV (reference sequence). CDR3 length: 17 amino acids. Here the CDR3 DNA reads TGTGCCAGCAGTACCGAGAGTCTTTTGGGTCTAGGGTATGGCTACACCTTC. As protein: CASSTESLLGLGYGYTF.

This chain links TRBV28 with TRBJ2-7; D call uncertain. The CDR3 totals 16 residues. V lost 6 bases to trimming and J lost 6 bases, with 24 bases between them. Germline V CDR1 and CDR2: MDHEN, SYDVKM. The CDR3 reads CASSPPPRASGLEQYF. The CDR3 DNA sequence: TGTGCCAGCAGCCCGCCCCCCCGGGCTAGTGGTCTCGAGCAGTACTTC.